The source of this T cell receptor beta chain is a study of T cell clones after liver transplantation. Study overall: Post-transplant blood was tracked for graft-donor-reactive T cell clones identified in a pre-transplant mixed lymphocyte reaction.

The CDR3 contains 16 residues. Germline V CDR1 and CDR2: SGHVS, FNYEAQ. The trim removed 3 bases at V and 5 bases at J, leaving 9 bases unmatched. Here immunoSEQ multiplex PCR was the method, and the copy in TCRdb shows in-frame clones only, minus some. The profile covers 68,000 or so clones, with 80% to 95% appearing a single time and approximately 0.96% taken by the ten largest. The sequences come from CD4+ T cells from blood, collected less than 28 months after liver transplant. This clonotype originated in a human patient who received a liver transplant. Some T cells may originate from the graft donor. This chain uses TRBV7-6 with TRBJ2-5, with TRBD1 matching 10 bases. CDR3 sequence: CASSFGTGAIWETQYF. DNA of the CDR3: TGTGCCAGCAGCTTCGGGACAGGGGCCATTTGGGAGACCCAGTACTTC.